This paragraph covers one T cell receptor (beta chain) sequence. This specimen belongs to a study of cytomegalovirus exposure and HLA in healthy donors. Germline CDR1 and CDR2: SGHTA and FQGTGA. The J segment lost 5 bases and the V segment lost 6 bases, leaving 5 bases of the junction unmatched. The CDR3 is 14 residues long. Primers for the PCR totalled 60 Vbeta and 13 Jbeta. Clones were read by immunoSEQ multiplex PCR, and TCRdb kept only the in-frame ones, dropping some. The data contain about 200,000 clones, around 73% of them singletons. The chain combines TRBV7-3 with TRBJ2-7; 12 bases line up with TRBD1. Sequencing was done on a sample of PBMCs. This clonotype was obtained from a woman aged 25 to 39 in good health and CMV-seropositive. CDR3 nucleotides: TGTGCCAGCAGTGCGGGACAGGGGGCTAACGAGCAGTACTTC. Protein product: CASSAGQGANEQYF.